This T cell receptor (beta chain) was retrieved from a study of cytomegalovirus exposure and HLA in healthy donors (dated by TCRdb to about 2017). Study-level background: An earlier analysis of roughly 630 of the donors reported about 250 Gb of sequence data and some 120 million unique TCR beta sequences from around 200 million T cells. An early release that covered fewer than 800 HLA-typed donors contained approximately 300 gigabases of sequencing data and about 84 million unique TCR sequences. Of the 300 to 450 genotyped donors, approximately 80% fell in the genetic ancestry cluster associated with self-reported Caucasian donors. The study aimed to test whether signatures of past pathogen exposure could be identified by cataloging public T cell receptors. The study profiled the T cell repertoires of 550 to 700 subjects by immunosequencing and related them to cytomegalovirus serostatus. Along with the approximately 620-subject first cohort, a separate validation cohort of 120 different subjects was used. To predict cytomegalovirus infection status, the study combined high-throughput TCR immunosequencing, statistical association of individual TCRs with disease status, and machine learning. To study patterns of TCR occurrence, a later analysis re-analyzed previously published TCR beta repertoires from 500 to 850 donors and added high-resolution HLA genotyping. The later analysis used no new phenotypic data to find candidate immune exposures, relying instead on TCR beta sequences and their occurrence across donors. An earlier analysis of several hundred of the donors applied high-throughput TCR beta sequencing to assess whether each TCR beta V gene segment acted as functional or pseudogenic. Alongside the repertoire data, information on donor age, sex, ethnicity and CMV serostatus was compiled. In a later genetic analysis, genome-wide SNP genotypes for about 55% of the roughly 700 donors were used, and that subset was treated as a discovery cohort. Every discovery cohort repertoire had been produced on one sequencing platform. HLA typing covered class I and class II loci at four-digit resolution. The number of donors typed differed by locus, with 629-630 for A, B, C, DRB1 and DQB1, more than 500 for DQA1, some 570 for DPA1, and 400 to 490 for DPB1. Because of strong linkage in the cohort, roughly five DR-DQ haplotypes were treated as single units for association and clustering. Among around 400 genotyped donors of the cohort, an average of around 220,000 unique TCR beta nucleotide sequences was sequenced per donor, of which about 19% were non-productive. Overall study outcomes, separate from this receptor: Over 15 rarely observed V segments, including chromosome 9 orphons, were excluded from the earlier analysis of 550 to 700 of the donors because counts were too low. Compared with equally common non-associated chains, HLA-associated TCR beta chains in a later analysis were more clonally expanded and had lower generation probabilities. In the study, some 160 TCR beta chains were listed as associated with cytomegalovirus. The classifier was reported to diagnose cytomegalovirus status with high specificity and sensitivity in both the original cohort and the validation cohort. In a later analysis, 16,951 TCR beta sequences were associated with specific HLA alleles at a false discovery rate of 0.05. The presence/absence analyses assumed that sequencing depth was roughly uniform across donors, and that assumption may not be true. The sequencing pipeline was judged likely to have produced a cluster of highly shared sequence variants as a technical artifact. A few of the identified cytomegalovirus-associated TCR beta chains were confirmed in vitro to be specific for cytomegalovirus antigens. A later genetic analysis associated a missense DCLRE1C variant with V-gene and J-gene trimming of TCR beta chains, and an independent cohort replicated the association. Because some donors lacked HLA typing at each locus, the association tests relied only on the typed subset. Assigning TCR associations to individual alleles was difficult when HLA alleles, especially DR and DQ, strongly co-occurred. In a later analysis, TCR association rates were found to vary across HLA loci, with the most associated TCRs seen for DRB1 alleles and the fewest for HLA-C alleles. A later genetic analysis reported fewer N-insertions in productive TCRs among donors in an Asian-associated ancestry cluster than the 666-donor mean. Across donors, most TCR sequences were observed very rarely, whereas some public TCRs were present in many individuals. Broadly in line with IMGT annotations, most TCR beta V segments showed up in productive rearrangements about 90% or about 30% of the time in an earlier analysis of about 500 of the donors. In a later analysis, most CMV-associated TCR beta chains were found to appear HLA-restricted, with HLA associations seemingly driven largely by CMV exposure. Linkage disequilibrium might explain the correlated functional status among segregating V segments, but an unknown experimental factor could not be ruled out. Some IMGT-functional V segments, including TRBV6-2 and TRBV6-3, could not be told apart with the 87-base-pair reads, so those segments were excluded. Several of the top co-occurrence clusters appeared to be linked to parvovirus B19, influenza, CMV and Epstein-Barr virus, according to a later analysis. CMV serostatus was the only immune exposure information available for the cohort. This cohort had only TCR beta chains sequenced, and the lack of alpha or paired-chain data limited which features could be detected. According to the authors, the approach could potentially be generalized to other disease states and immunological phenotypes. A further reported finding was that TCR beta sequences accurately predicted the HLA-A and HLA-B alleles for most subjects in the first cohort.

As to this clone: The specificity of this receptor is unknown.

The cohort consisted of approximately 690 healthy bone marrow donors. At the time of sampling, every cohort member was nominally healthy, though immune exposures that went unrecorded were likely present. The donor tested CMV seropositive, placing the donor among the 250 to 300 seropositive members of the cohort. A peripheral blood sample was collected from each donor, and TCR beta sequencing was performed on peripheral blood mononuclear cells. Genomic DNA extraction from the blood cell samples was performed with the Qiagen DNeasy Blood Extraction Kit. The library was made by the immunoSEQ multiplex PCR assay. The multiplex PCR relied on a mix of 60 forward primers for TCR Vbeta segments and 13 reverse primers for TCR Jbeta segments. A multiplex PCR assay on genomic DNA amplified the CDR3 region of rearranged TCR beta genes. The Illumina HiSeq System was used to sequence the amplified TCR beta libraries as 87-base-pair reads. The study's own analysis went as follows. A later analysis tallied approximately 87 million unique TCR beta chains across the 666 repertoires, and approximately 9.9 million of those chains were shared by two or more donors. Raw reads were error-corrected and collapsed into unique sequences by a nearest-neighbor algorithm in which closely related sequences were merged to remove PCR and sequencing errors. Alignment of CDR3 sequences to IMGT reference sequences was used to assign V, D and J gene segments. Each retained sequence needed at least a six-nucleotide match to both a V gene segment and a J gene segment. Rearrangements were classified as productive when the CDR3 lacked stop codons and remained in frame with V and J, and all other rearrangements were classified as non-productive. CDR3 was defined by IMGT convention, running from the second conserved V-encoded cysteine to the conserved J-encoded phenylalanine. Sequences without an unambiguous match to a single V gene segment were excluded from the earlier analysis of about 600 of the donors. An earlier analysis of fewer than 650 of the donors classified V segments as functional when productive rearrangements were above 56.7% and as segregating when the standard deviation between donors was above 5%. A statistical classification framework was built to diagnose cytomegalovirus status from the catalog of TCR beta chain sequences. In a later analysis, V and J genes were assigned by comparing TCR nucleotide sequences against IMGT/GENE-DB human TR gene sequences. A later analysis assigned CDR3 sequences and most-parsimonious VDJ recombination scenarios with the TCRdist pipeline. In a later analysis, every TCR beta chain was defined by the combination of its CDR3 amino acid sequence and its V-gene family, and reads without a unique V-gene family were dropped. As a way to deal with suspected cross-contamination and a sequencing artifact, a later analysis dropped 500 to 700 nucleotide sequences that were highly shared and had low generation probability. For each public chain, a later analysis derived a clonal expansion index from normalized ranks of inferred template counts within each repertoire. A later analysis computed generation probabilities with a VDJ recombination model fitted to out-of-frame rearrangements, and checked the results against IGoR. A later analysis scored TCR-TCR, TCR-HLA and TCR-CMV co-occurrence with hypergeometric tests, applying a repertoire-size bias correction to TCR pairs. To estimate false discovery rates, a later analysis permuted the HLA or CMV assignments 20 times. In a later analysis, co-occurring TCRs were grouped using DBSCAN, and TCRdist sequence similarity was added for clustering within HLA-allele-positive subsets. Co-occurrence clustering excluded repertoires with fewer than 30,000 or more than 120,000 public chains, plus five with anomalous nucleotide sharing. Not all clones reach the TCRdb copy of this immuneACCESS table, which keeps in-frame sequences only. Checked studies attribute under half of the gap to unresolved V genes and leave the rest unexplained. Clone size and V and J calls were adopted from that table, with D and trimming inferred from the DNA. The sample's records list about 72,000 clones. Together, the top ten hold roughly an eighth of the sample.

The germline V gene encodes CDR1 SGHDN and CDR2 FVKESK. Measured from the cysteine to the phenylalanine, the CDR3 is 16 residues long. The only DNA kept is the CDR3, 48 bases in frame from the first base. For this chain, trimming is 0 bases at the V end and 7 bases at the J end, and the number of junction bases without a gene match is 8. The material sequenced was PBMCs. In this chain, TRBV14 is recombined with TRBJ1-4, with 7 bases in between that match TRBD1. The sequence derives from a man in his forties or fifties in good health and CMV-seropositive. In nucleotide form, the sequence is TGTGCCAGCAGCCAAGAACAGGGGCTTACTTTTGAAAAACTGTTTTTT. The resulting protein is CASSQEQGLTFEKLFF.